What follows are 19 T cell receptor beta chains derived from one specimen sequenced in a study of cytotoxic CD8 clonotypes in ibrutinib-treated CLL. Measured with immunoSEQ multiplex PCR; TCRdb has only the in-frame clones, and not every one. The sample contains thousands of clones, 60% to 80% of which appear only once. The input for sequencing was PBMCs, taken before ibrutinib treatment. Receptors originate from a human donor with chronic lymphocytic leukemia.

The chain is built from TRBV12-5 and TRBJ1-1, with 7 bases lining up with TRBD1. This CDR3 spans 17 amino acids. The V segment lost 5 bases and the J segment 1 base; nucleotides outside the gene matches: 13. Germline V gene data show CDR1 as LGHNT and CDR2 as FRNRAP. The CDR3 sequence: CASGLLTKTGTNTEAFF. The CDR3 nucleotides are TGTGCTAGTGGTCTCCTTACCAAGACAGGGACGAACACTGAAGCTTTCTTT.

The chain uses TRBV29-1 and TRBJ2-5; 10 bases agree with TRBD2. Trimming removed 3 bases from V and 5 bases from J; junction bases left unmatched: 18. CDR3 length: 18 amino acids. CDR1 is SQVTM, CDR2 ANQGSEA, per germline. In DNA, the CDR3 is TGCAGCGTTGACGGGGGAACCAGCGGGAGGGCCATGAGGGAGACCCAGTACTTC. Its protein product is CSVDGGTSGRAMRETQYF.

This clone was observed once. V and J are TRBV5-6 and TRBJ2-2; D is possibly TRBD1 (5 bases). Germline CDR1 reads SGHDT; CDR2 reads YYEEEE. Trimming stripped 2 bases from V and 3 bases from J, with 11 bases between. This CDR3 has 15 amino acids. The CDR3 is CASSFSTGYTGELFF. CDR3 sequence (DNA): TGTGCCAGCAGCTTCTCAACAGGATACACCGGGGAGCTGTTTTTT.

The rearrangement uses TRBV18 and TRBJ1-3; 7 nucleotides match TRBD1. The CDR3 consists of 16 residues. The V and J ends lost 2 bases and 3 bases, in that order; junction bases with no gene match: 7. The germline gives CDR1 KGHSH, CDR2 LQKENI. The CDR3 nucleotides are TGTGCCAGCTCACCATTCAGGACAGGAGATGGAAACACCATATATTTT. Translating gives CASSPFRTGDGNTIYF.

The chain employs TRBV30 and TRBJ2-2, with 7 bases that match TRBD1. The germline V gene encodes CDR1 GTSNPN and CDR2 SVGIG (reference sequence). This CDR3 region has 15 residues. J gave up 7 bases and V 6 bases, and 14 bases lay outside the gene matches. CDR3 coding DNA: TGTGCCTGCCTCGGACAGGAACTCCGGGGCGGGGAGCTGTTTTTT. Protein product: CACLGQELRGGELFF.

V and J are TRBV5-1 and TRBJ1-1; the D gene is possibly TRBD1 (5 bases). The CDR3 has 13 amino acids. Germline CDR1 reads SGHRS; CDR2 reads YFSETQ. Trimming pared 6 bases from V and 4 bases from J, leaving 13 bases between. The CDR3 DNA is TGCGCCAGCATGTTTCAGGGCGGCACTGAAGCTTTCTTT. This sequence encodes CASMFQGGTEAFF.

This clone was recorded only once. As DNA, the CDR3 is TGTGCCAGCAGCGTAGGGCTAGCGGGAGGAGACAATGAGCAGTTCTTC. It translates to CASSVGLAGGDNEQFF. This chain uses TRBV9 with TRBJ2-1; 11 bases match TRBD2. CDR3 length equals 16 residues. Germline trimming cut 0 bases from V and 5 bases from J; bases unmatched to any gene: 4. The V gene's germline CDR1 is SGDLS and CDR2 YYNGEE.

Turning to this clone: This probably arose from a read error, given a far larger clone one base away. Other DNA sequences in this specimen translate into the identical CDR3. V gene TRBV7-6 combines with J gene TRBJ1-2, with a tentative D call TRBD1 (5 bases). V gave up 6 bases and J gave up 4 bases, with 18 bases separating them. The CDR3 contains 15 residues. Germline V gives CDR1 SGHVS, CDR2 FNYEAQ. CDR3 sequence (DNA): TGTGCCAGCAGTTCCGATGGAGGGGCGTTCTATGGCTACACCTTC. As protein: CASSSDGGAFYGYTF.

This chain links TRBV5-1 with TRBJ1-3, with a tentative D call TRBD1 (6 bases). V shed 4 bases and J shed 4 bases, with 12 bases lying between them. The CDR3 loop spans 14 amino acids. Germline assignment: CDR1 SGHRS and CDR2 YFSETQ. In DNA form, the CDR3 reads TGCGCCAGCAGCGGTACAGGGACCGGAAACACCATATATTTT. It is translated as CASSGTGTGNTIYF.

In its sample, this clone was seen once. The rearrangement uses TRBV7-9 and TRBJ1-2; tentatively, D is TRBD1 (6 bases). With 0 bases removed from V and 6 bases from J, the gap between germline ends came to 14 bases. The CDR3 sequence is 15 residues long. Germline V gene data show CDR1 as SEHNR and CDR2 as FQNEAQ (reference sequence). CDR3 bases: TGTGCCAGCAGCTTAGCTACAGGGCCCGTGGATGGCTACACCTTC. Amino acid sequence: CASSLATGPVDGYTF.

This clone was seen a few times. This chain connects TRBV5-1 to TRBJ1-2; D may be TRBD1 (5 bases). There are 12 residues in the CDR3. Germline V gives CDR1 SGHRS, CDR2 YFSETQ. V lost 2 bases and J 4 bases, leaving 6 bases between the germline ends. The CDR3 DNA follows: TGCGCCAGCAGCTTCACAGGCTATGGCTACACCTTC. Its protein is CASSFTGYGYTF. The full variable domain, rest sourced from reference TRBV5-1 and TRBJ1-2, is KAGVTQTPRYLIKTRGQQVTLSCSPISGHRSVSWYQQTPGQGLQFLFEYFSETQRNKGNFPGRFSGRQFSNSRSEMNVSTLELGDSALYLCASSFTGYGYTFGSGTRLTVV.

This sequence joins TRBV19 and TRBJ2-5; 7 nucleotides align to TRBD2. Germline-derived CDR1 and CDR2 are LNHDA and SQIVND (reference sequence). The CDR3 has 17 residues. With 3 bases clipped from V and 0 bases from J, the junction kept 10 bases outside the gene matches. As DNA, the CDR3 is TGTGCCAGTAGTATCGCACTAGCGTTCAGAAACCAAGAGACCCAGTACTTC. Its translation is CASSIALAFRNQETQYF.

Here the CDR3 DNA reads TGTGCCAGCAGCACCCCAGCGGGGGCGGGAGAGACCCAGTACTTC. Protein: CASSTPAGAGETQYF. The rearrangement joins TRBV11-2 to TRBJ2-5, with 8 bases lining up with TRBD2. V was pared by 5 bases and J by 4 bases, with 9 bases of the junction left unmatched. CDR3 size: 15 residues. CDR1 and CDR2 (germline): SGHAT, FQNNGV.

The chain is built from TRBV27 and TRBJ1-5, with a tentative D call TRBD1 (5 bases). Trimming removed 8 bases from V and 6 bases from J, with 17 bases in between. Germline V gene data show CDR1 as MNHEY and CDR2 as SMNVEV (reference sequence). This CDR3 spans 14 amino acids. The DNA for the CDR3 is TGTGCCAGCCGCGACGTGGGGGGTGGTCAGCCCCAGCATTTT. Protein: CASRDVGGGQPQHF.

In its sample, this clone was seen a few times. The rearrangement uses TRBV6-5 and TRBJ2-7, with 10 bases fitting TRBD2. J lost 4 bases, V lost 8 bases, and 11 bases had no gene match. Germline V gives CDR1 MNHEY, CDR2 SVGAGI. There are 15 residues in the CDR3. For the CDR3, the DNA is TGTGCCAGCTGGGGTGGGGGACTAGCGCTGTACGAGCAGTACTTC. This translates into CASWGGGLALYEQYF.

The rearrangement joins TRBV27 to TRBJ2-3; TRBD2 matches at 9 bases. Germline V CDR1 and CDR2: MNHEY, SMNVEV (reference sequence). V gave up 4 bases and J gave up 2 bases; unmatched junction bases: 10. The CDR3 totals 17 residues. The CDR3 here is CASSSSSGGGATDTQYF. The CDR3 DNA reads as TGTGCCAGCAGTTCCTCTTCCGGCGGGGGGGCCACAGATACGCAGTATTTT.

This chain's CDR3 is CASSTGRGSFSTDTQYF. CDR3 nucleotide sequence: TGTGCCAGTAGCACGGGTCGGGGCAGCTTTAGCACAGATACGCAGTATTTT. The chain employs TRBV19 and TRBJ2-3, with D perhaps TRBD1 or TRBD2 (5 bases each). The V end was cut by 6 bases, the J end by 0 bases, with 19 bases between. Germline lookup yields CDR1 LNHDA and CDR2 SQIVND (reference sequence). The CDR3 is 17 amino acids. Supplemented by reference TRBV19 and TRBJ2-3, the full variable domain reads DGGITQSPKYLFRKEGQNVTLSCEQNLNHDAMYWYRQDPGQGLRLIYYSQIVNDFQKGDIAEGYSVSREKKESFPLTVTSAQKNPTAFYLCASSTGRGSFSTDTQYFGPGTRLTVL.

The CDR3 bases are TGTGCCAGCAGTTTCCCGCAGGGAGATGGCTACACCTTC. It translates to CASSFPQGDGYTF. The rearrangement joins TRBV28 to TRBJ1-2; D perhaps matches TRBD1 (5 bases). The CDR3 has 13 amino acids. Between the trimmed V and J ends, which lost 3 bases and 6 bases, there was a span of 11 bases. Germline-derived CDR1 and CDR2 are MDHEN and SYDVKM.

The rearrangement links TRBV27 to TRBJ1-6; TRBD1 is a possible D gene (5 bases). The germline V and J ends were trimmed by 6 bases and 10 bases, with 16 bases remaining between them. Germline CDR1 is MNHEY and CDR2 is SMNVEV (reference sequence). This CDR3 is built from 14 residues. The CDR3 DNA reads TGTGCCAGCAGCTTCGGGACGGCCCCCTCACCCCTCCACTTT. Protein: CASSFGTAPSPLHF.